The rows below give T cell receptor beta chains drawn from one sample of a study of OX40 agonist ivuxolimab in advanced cancers. Using immunoSEQ multiplex PCR, the repertoire was profiled, and TCRdb retains in-frame clones only, with some absent. The repertoire includes approximately 70,000 clones, approximately 78% of them detected once, and roughly 0.4% sits in the top ten. The sample here was CD4+ or CD8+ T cells sorted from blood, taken in a trial of the OX40 agonist ivuxolimab. All receptors derive from an adult with an advanced solid tumor such as melanoma, head and neck, liver or kidney cancer. Both conserved end residues are part of each CDR3. D genes are given only for firm matches. Some rows mark clone size as missing; the rest say once, few, many or name a class of expanded clone.

clone_size j_call d_call v_call cdr3_aa cdr3_nt
- TRBJ1-1 - TRBV5-5 CASSSTLMNTEAFF TGTGCCAGCAGCTCGACACTCATGAACACTGAAGCTTTCTTT
- TRBJ1-1 TRBD1 TRBV6-5 CASSYSVDRVGAFF TGTGCCAGCAGTTACTCGGTTGACAGGGTTGGAGCTTTCTTT
- TRBJ2-7 - TRBV30 CAWTEGEDEQYF TGTGCCTGGACGGAAGGGGAAGACGAGCAGTACTTC
- TRBJ2-7 - TRBV20-1 CSARAGEQYF TGCAGTGCTAGAGCGGGCGAGCAGTACTTC
- TRBJ2-2 - TRBV21-1 CASGDWTGNTGELFF TGTGCCAGTGGGGATTGGACCGGAAACACCGGGGAGCTGTTTTTT
- TRBJ1-1 - TRBV5-1 CASSLGFNTEAFF TGCGCCAGCAGCTTGGGTTTCAACACTGAAGCTTTCTTT
- TRBJ2-2 TRBD2 TRBV2 CASRQRLAGLSGELFF TGTGCCAGCAGGCAAAGACTAGCGGGGCTGTCCGGGGAGCTGTTTTTT
- TRBJ2-2 - TRBV7-2 CASSFLETGELFF TGTGCCAGCAGCTTCTTAGAGACCGGGGAGCTGTTTTTT
- TRBJ1-2 - TRBV7-2 CASSLGGSRLNGYTF TGTGCCAGCAGCCTCGGCGGGAGCCGTTTGAATGGCTACACCTTC
few TRBJ2-1 TRBD2 TRBV7-8 CASSSLAGGSVEQFF TGTGCCAGCAGCTCACTAGCGGGAGGGTCGGTTGAGCAGTTCTTC
few TRBJ1-5 - TRBV28 CASSLRWGASGHSNQPQHF TGTGCCAGCAGTCTACGATGGGGGGCGTCCGGTCATAGCAATCAGCCCCAGCATTTT
- TRBJ2-1 TRBD1 TRBV7-9 CAGSGTGGKNEQFF TGTGCCGGATCCGGGACAGGGGGAAAGAATGAGCAGTTCTTC
- TRBJ1-5 - TRBV19 CASSMGQGNQPQHF TGTGCCAGTAGTATGGGGCAGGGTAATCAGCCCCAGCATTTT
- TRBJ1-3 TRBD1 TRBV27 CASSIGQGYGNTIYF TGTGCCAGCAGTATCGGACAGGGATATGGAAACACCATATATTTT
- TRBJ1-5 - TRBV18 CASSPTVSQPQHF TGTGCCAGCTCACCAACCGTCTCGCAGCCCCAGCATTTT
- TRBJ1-2 - TRBV9 CASSPDDRYGYTF TGTGCCAGCAGCCCAGATGACCGCTATGGCTACACCTTC
once TRBJ1-2 - TRBV28 CASSTTSRVYYGYTF TGTGCCAGCAGCACCACGAGTAGAGTATATTATGGCTACACCTTC
- TRBJ2-3 - TRBV7-2 CASSLIRGDTQYF TGTGCCAGCAGCTTAATCCGGGGGGATACGCAGTATTTT
- TRBJ2-5 TRBD2 TRBV19 CATLGPGLAAPVQYF TGTGCCACCCTGGGACCGGGACTAGCAGCCCCGGTGCAGTACTTC
- TRBJ2-1 - TRBV4-2 CASSQEFGGTYNEQFF TGTGCCAGCAGCCAAGAATTCGGCGGGACCTACAATGAGCAGTTCTTC
- TRBJ2-5 - TRBV6-5 CASSARTQSWETQYF TGTGCCAGCAGCGCAAGGACACAATCATGGGAGACCCAGTACTTC
- TRBJ2-3 TRBD2 TRBV6-5 CASSYGAGGRDTQYF TGTGCCAGCAGTTATGGGGCGGGAGGGCGTGATACGCAGTATTTT
- TRBJ2-5 - TRBV10-3 CAISESIQETQYF TGTGCCATCAGTGAGTCCATACAAGAGACCCAGTACTTC
- TRBJ2-5 TRBD1 TRBV6-6 CASSPRDRGGQETQYF TGTGCCAGCAGTCCCCGGGACAGGGGTGGGCAAGAGACCCAGTACTTC
- TRBJ1-2 - TRBV6-1 CASSDRLDAYYGYTF TGTGCCAGCAGTGACAGACTAGATGCGTATTATGGCTACACCTTC
- TRBJ1-2 - TRBV6-5 CASSYDSHYGYTF TGTGCCAGCAGTTACGACAGCCACTATGGCTACACCTTC
once TRBJ2-2 TRBD2 TRBV9 CASSPRTSGNTGELFF TGTGCCAGCAGCCCCCGGACTAGCGGGAACACCGGGGAGCTGTTTTTT
- TRBJ1-4 - TRBV18 CASSPPSTAPNEKLFF TGTGCCAGCTCACCACCATCTACAGCACCTAATGAAAAACTGTTTTTT
- TRBJ2-6 - TRBV14 CASRFSGANVLTF TGTGCCAGTAGGTTCTCTGGGGCCAACGTCCTGACTTTC
- TRBJ2-7 TRBD2 TRBV7-9 CASSIRLAGEPEQYF TGTGCCAGCAGCATAAGACTAGCGGGAGAACCCGAGCAGTACTTC
- TRBJ2-3 - TRBV7-9 CASSLPTDTQYF TGTGCCAGCAGCTTACCGACAGATACGCAGTATTTT